The clone carrying this T cell receptor beta chain was counted at least ten times. This specimen belongs to a study of T cells in Graves' hyperthyroidism and ophthalmopathy. RNA transcripts were the template for amplifying TCR beta CDR3 regions. A set of HTBI primers served as the primers for a first-round RT-PCR of the TCR CDR3. MiXCR, applied by TCRdb to the multiplex PCR reads, yields one record per CDR3 protein. Of some 530,000 distinct CDR3 sequences in the sample, about 22% were seen once. Germline V gene data show CDR1 as SGHVS and CDR2 as FNYEAQ. Trimming left V 3 bases short and J 8 bases short, with 20 bases between. The CDR3 consists of 16 residues.

The sequencing input was blood. The chain employs TRBV7-6 and TRBJ2-1; weak D call: TRBD2 (6 bases). This receptor was identified in a woman in her 70s with Graves' ophthalmopathy. CDR3 sequence reads: CASSLSPGRPGDEQFF. The CDR3 DNA reads as TGTGCCAGCAGCTTGTCTCCGGGACGACCGGGGGATGAGCAGTTCTTC. The full variable domain, its missing parts supplied by reference TRBV7-6 and TRBJ2-1, is GAGVSQSPRYKVTKRGQDVALRCDPISGHVSLYWYRQALGQGPEFLTYFNYEAQQDKSGLPNDRFSAERPEGSISTLTIQRTEQRDSAMYRCASSLSPGRPGDEQFFGPGTRLTVL.